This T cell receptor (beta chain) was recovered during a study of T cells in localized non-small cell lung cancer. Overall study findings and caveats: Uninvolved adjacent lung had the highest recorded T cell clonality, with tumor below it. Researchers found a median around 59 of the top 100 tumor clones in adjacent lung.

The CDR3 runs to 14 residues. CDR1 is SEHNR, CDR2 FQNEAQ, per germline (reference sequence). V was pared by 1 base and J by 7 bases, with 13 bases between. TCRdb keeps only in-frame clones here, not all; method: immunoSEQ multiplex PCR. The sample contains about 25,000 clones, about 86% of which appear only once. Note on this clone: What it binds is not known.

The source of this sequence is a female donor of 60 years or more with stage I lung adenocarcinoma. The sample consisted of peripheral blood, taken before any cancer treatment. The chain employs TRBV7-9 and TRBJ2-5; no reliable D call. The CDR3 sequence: CASSLVAALGTQYF. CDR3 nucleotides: TGTGCCAGCAGCTTAGTGGCCGCCCTGGGGACCCAGTACTTC. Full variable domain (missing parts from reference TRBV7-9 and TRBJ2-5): DTGVSQNPRHKITKRGQNVTFRCDPISEHNRLYWYRQTLGQGPEFLTYFQNEAQLEKSRLLSDRFSAERPKGSFSTLEIQRTEQGDSAMYLCASSLVAALGTQYFGPGTRLLVL.